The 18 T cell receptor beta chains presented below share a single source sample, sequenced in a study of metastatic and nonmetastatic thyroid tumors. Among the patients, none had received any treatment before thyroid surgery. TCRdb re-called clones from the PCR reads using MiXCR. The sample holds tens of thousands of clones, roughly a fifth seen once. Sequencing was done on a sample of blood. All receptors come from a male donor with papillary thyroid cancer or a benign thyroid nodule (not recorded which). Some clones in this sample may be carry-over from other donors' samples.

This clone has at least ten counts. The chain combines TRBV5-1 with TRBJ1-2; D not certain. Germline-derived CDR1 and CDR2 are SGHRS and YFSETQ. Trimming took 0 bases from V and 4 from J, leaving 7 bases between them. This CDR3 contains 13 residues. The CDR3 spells CASSLEIGYGYTF. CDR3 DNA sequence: TGCGCCAGCAGCTTGGAGATCGGCTATGGCTACACCTTC. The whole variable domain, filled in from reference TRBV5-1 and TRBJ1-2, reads KAGVTQTPRYLIKTRGQQVTLSCSPISGHRSVSWYQQTPGQGLQFLFEYFSETQRNKGNFPGRFSGRQFSNSRSEMNVSTLELGDSALYLCASSLEIGYGYTFGSGTRLTVV.

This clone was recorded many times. In nucleotides, the CDR3 is TGTGCCAGCACCTTTGGAGTCGGGACACCCCATTACGAGCAGTACTTC. Amino acids: CASTFGVGTPHYEQYF. The V and J genes are TRBV28 and TRBJ2-7; possibly TRBD1 for D (6 bases). The CDR3 is 16 residues long. V lost 7 bases, J lost 4 bases, and 23 bases lay in between. Germline V lookup: CDR1 MDHEN, CDR2 SYDVKM.

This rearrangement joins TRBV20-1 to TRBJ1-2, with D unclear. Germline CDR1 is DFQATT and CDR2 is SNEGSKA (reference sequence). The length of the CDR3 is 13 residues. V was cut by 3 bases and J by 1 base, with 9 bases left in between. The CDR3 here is CSARGGDNYGYTF. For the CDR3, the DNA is TGCAGTGCTAGGGGTGGGGATAACTATGGCTACACCTTC.

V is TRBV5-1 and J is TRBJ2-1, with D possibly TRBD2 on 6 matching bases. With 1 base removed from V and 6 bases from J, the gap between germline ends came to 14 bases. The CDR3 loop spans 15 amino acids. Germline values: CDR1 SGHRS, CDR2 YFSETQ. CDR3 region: CASSLWEADVNEQFF. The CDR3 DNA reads TGCGCCAGCAGCTTGTGGGAGGCAGACGTCAATGAGCAGTTCTTC.

Here the CDR3 DNA reads TGTGCCAGCAGCTTAGAACCGAGTTGGACAGATACGCAGTATTTT. Translated: CASSLEPSWTDTQYF. The V gene is TRBV7-8, the J gene TRBJ2-3, with D uncertain. The V end was cut by 1 base, the J end by 3 bases, with 11 bases between. CDR1 and CDR2 from the germline V gene are SGHVS and FQNEAQ. The CDR3 has 15 residues.

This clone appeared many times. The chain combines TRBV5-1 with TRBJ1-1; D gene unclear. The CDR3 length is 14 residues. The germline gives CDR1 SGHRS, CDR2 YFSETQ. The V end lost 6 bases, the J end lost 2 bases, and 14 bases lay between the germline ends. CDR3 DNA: TGCGCCAGCAACGGGGTAGGCCTCAACACTGAAGCTTTCTTT. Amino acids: CASNGVGLNTEAFF.

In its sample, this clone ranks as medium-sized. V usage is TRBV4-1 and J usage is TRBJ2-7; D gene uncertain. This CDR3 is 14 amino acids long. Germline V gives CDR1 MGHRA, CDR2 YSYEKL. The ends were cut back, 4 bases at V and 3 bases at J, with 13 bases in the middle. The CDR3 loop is CASSPQVRYYEQYF. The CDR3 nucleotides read TGCGCCAGCAGCCCCCAAGTTCGATACTACGAGCAGTACTTC.

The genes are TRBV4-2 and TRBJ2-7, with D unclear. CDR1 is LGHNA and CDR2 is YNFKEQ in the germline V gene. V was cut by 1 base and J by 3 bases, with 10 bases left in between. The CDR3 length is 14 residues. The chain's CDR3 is CASSQGVQLYEQYF. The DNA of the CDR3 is TGTGCCAGCAGCCAAGGGGTACAGCTCTACGAGCAGTACTTC.

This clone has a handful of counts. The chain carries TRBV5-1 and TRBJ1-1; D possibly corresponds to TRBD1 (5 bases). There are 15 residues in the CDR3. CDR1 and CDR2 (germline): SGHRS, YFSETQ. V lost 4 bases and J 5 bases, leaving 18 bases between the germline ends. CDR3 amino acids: CASSPPGLGWTEAFF. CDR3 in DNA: TGCGCCAGCAGCCCACCGGGACTGGGGTGGACTGAAGCTTTCTTT.

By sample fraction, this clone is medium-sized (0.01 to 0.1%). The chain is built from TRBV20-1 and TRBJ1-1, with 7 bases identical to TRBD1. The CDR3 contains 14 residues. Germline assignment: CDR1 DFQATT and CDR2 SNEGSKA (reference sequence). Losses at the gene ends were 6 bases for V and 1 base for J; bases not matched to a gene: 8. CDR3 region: CSAPGQAKNTEAFF. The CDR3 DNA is TGCAGTGCGCCCGGACAGGCTAAGAACACTGAAGCTTTCTTT.

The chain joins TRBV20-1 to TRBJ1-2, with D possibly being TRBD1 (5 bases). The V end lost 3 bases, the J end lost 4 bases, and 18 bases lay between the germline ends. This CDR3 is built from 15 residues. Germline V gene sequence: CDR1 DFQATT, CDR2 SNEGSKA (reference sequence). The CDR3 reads CSARNGQVMSYGYTF. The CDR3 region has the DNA TGCAGTGCTAGGAACGGACAAGTCATGAGCTATGGCTACACCTTC.

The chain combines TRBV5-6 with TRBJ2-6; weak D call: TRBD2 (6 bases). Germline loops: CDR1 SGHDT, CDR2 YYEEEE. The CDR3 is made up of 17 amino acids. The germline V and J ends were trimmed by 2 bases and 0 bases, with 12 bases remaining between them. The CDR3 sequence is CASSLGLIFSGANVLTF. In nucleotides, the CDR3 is TGTGCCAGCAGCTTAGGACTAATATTCTCTGGGGCCAACGTCCTGACTTTC.

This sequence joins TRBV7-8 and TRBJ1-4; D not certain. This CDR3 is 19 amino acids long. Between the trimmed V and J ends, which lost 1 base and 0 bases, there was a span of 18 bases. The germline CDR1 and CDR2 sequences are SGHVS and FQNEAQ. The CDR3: CASSLVGRTTTATNEKLFF. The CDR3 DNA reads TGTGCCAGCAGCTTAGTTGGCAGGACGACGACGGCAACTAATGAAAAACTGTTTTTT.

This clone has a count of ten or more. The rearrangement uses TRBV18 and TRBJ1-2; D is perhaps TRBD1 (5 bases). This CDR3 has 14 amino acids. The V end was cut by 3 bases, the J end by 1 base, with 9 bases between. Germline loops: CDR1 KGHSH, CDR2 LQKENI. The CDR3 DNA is TGTGCCAGCTCACCGACAGAAGTTAACTATGGCTACACCTTC. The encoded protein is CASSPTEVNYGYTF.

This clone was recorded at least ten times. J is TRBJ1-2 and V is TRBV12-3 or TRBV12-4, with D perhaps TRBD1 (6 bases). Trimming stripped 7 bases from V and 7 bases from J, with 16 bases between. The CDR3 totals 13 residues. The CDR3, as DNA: TGTGCCAGCACCATGGCAGGGGTGGGTGGCTACACCTTC. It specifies CASTMAGVGGYTF.

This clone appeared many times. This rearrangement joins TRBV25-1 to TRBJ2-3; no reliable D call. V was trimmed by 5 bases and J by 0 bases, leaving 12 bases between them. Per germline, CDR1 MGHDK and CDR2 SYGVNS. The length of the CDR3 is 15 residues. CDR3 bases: TGTGCCAGCAGTATGGCGGAGAAGAGCACAGATACGCAGTATTTT. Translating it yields CASSMAEKSTDTQYF.

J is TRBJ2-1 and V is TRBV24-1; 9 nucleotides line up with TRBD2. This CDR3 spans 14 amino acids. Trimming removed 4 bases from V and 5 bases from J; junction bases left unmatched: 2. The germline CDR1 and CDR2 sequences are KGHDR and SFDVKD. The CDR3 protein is CATSEASGDNEQFF. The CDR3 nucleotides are TGTGCCACCAGTGAGGCTAGCGGGGACAATGAGCAGTTCTTC.

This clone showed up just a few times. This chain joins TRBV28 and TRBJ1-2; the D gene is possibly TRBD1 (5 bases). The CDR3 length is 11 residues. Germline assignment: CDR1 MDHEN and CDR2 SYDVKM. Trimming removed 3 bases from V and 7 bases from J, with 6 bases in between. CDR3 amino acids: CASSLGTGYTF. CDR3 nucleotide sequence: TGTGCCAGCAGTTTGGGGACTGGCTACACCTTC.